This T cell receptor (beta chain) was captured by sequencing in a study of identical twins. Broader study findings: In cord blood, abundant beta clonotypes had fewer insertions; memory showed no trend.

This clonotype was seen a few times. Its antigen is still unknown. TCRdb re-derived calls from the 5' RACE reads in MiXCR, one entry per CDR3 protein. The sample has 200,000 to 300,000 distinct CDR3 sequences, 6.5% to 9% seen once. The V and J ends lost 7 bases and 0 bases respectively, with 8 bases between them. The CDR3 length is 12 residues. Germline V CDR1 and CDR2: SGHRS, YFSETQ. These same records also appear under a second study, on yellow fever vaccine responses in identical twins.

The origin of this receptor is a woman between 18 and 29 years old in good health. The rearrangement uses TRBV5-1 and TRBJ2-7, with D unresolved. Sequenced material: CD8+ T cells sorted from blood. CDR3 nucleotide sequence: TGCGCCAGCCACGGCAACTCCTACGAGCAGTACTTC. Protein product: CASHGNSYEQYF.